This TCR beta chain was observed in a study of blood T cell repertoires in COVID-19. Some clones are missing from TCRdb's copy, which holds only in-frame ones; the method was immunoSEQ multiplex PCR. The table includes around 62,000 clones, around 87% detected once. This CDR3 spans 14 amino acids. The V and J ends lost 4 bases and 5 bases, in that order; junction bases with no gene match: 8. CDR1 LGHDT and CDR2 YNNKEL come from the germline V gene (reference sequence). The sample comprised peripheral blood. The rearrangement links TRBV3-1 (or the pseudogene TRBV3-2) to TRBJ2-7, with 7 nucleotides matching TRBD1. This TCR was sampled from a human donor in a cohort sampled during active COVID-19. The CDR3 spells CASSPIPTGDEQYF. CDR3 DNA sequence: TGTGCCAGCAGCCCGATCCCCACAGGGGACGAGCAGTACTTC.